These 7 T cell receptor beta chains originate from one sample sequenced in a study of blood T cell repertoires in COVID-19 (dated by TCRdb to about 2020). To prepare the library, the immunoSEQ multiplex PCR assay was applied. TCRdb took this table from immuneACCESS and kept in-frame rearrangements with V and J called. Such tables lack part of the clones; where checked against another copy, unresolved V genes explain under half of the gap, and the rest is unexplained. The sample table records about 410,000 clones; 75% to 90% of these occur just once. The top ten clonotypes cover approximately 1.5% of the sample. Sequenced material: peripheral blood. The receptors come from a woman aged 40 to 50 with COVID-19, enrolled during active disease.

This chain joins TRBV5-4 and TRBJ2-3; 10 positions agree with TRBD2. The CDR3 length is 16 residues. Trimming cost V 2 bases and J 5 bases; bases outside gene matches: 8. In germline, CDR1 is SGHNT, CDR2 YYREEE (reference sequence). The CDR3 sequence: CASSLSSSGGLDTQYF. In DNA form, the CDR3 reads TGTGCCAGCAGCTTATCGTCTAGCGGGGGTTTAGATACGCAGTATTTT.

The V call is TRBV7-9, the J call TRBJ1-2, with D possibly being TRBD1 (6 bases). V shed 1 base and J shed 8 bases, with 11 bases lying between them. Germline CDR1 is SEHNR and CDR2 is FQNEAQ (reference sequence). This CDR3 has 13 residues. The CDR3 DNA follows: TGTGCCAGCAGCTTAGAGGGGGAAAGCGGCTACACCTTC. As protein: CASSLEGESGYTF.

The rearrangement links TRBV7-2 to TRBJ2-5; 7 nucleotides match TRBD1. The CDR3 contains 16 residues. Trimming removed 5 bases from V and 1 base from J; junction bases left unmatched: 10. Germline V lookup: CDR1 SGHTA, CDR2 FQGNSA. CDR3 protein: CASSAPQGHSQETQYF. CDR3 sequence (DNA): TGTGCCAGCAGCGCCCCACAGGGGCACAGCCAAGAGACCCAGTACTTC.

The V gene is TRBV6-1, the J gene TRBJ2-7, with D maybe TRBD1 (6 bases). Trimming removed 4 bases from V and 7 bases from J, with 23 bases in between. This CDR3 spans 16 amino acids. Germline V gives CDR1 MNHNS, CDR2 SASEGT. The CDR3 DNA reads TGTGCCAGCAGTGGCCCTGGATGGCGTAACCAGGGGGAGCAGTACTTC. Translating it yields CASSGPGWRNQGEQYF.

The chain combines TRBV18 with TRBJ2-5, with TRBD2 identical over 9 bases. The junction had 7 bases not matched to a gene; V was cut back by 3 bases and J by 5 bases. Per the germline V gene, CDR1 is KGHSH and CDR2 is LQKENI. This CDR3 region has 15 residues. CDR3 nucleotides: TGTGCCAGCTCACCGAGGCGGGGGGGAGACGAGACCCAGTACTTC. Its translation: CASSPRRGGDETQYF.

This clone has a single count. The chain combines TRBV20-1 with TRBJ2-7, with 7 bases that match TRBD1. The CDR3 runs 11 residues. The germline V gene encodes CDR1 DFQATT and CDR2 SNEGSKA (reference sequence). V shed 6 bases and J 2 bases; nucleotides not matched to a gene: 1. In DNA form, the CDR3 reads TGCAGTGCAGGACAGGCCTACGAGCAGTACTTC. Translation gives CSAGQAYEQYF.

The genes are TRBV5-5 and TRBJ1-6, with 7 bases lining up with TRBD1. This CDR3 is 14 amino acids long. Looked up from germline, CDR1 is SGHKS and CDR2 is YYEKEE (reference sequence). Trimming cost V 0 bases and J 8 bases; bases outside gene matches: 2. The CDR3: CASSLGDRDSPLHF. The CDR3 bases are TGTGCCAGCAGCTTGGGTGACAGGGATTCACCCCTCCACTTT.